A selection of T cell receptor beta chains follows, all from one sample in a study of CD8 T cells in Susac syndrome. TCRdb re-called the immunoSEQ multiplex PCR reads through MiXCR, storing one row per CDR3 protein. The repertoire holds approximately 200,000 distinct CDR3 sequences, with over 90% as singletons. The sample taken for sequencing was CD4+ T cells from PBMCs. Receptors were obtained from a human donor with multiple sclerosis. Each CDR3 is given without its conserved first and last residue.

v_call: TRBV29-1; j_call: TRBJ2-3; cdr3_aa: SGGTGWLTTQY
v_call: TRBV9; j_call: TRBJ2-7; cdr3_aa: TSSVQSQAGEQY
v_call: TRBV9; j_call: TRBJ2-7; cdr3_aa: ASSVALGASYEQY
v_call: TRBV12-3/TRBV12-4; j_call: TRBJ2-7; cdr3_aa: ASSSSTSSYYEQY
v_call: TRBV5-4; j_call: TRBJ1-2; cdr3_aa: ASSLEVIYGYT
v_call: TRBV24-1; j_call: TRBJ1-1; cdr3_aa: ATSDKTGSQVHEAF
v_call: TRBV30; j_call: TRBJ1-2; cdr3_aa: AWSPQRYGYT
v_call: TRBV29-1; j_call: TRBJ2-1; cdr3_aa: SVSDRGSLNEQF
v_call: TRBV5-4; j_call: TRBJ2-5; cdr3_aa: ASSFAETQY
v_call: TRBV3-1; j_call: TRBJ1-2; cdr3_aa: ASSRTGFYGYT
v_call: TRBV19; j_call: TRBJ1-2; cdr3_aa: ASSLQRQDGYT
v_call: TRBV29-1; j_call: TRBJ2-7; cdr3_aa: SVVSGGGSEQY
v_call: TRBV30; j_call: TRBJ2-7; cdr3_aa: ACLGGRGVEQY
v_call: TRBV20-1; j_call: TRBJ1-2; cdr3_aa: SAHGTNYGYT
v_call: TRBV20-1; j_call: TRBJ1-2; cdr3_aa: SARWTGGDGYT
v_call: TRBV18; j_call: TRBJ1-1; cdr3_aa: ASQGQFNTEAF
v_call: TRBV11-2; j_call: TRBJ1-2; cdr3_aa: ASSLSPMGGYT
v_call: TRBV7-8; j_call: TRBJ1-2; cdr3_aa: ASSLGESNYGYT
v_call: TRBV2; j_call: TRBJ2-4; cdr3_aa: ASSLDFLAKNIQY
v_call: TRBV5-1; j_call: TRBJ2-5; cdr3_aa: ASSLAASFTKETQY
v_call: TRBV20-1; j_call: TRBJ2-3; cdr3_aa: STRNTGGGPLYQY
v_call: TRBV20-1; j_call: TRBJ1-4; cdr3_aa: SARVSPESGKLF
v_call: TRBV27; j_call: TRBJ1-5; cdr3_aa: ASSLSGQVYQPQH
v_call: TRBV6-5; j_call: TRBJ1-2; cdr3_aa: ASSRQKANYGYT
v_call: TRBV19; j_call: TRBJ2-2; cdr3_aa: ASSISGAGRRELF
v_call: TRBV29-1; j_call: TRBJ1-2; cdr3_aa: SVDRGDYGYT
v_call: TRBV12-3/TRBV12-4; j_call: TRBJ1-1; cdr3_aa: ASSLGSWLGAYTEAF
v_call: TRBV11-2; j_call: TRBJ2-7; cdr3_aa: ASSIGTSGGFYEQY
v_call: TRBV27; j_call: TRBJ2-7; cdr3_aa: ASSLEGTYEQY
v_call: TRBV11-2; j_call: TRBJ1-1; cdr3_aa: ASSLLENTEAF
v_call: TRBV7-9; j_call: TRBJ1-2; cdr3_aa: ASSQAYDVGYT
v_call: TRBV9; j_call: TRBJ2-4; cdr3_aa: ASSVVAHLKREKNIQY
v_call: TRBV5-1; j_call: TRBJ2-1; cdr3_aa: ASSPVQGDNEQF
v_call: TRBV12-3/TRBV12-4; j_call: TRBJ1-2; cdr3_aa: ASSSDRTGYT
v_call: TRBV5-1; j_call: TRBJ1-5; cdr3_aa: ASSEQGTDQPQH
v_call: TRBV30; j_call: TRBJ1-2; cdr3_aa: AWKALTAPYT
v_call: TRBV12-3/TRBV12-4; j_call: TRBJ1-1; cdr3_aa: ASSLYRSEAF
v_call: TRBV9; j_call: TRBJ2-7; cdr3_aa: ASSVGTAPYEQY
v_call: TRBV3-1; j_call: TRBJ1-2; cdr3_aa: ASSQGQRGYT
v_call: TRBV20-1; j_call: TRBJ2-7; cdr3_aa: SATGLAGNYEQY
v_call: TRBV5-6; j_call: TRBJ2-7; cdr3_aa: ASSLPQDFSYEQY
v_call: TRBV29-1; j_call: TRBJ1-2; cdr3_aa: SVEDQDRGGGYT
v_call: TRBV5-6; j_call: TRBJ1-6; cdr3_aa: ASSPGTYNSPLH
v_call: TRBV20-1; j_call: TRBJ2-1; cdr3_aa: SASGTSRSHNEQF
v_call: TRBV5-1; j_call: TRBJ2-5; cdr3_aa: ASSLAVEETQY
v_call: TRBV12-3/TRBV12-4; j_call: TRBJ1-5; cdr3_aa: ASSFRDRSQPQH
v_call: TRBV12-3/TRBV12-4; j_call: TRBJ1-6; cdr3_aa: ASGNRVLSSYNSPLH
v_call: TRBV18; j_call: TRBJ2-5; cdr3_aa: ASSPRHPETQY
v_call: TRBV3-1; j_call: TRBJ1-2; cdr3_aa: ASSQTSYGYT
v_call: TRBV6-1; j_call: TRBJ2-1; cdr3_aa: ASSLVSLLAGGGGEQF
v_call: TRBV9; j_call: TRBJ1-5; cdr3_aa: ASSQGGHSNQPQH
v_call: TRBV20-1; j_call: TRBJ1-5; cdr3_aa: SARDLRTDSWNQPQH
v_call: TRBV30; j_call: TRBJ2-3; cdr3_aa: AGNEGRGTDTQY
v_call: TRBV12-3/TRBV12-4; j_call: TRBJ2-5; cdr3_aa: ASSVGGLETQY
v_call: TRBV6-2/TRBV6-3; j_call: TRBJ2-7; cdr3_aa: ASSYGEVLYEQY